The 18 T cell receptor beta chains below were found in one sample sequenced in a study of blood T cell repertoires in COVID-19. Using immunoSEQ multiplex PCR, the repertoire was profiled, and TCRdb retains in-frame clones only, with some absent. The table includes approximately 280,000 clones, around nine tenths detected once. Sequencing was done on a sample of PBMCs or T cells enriched from blood (not recorded which). All receptors come from a woman between 35 and 50 years old who had recovered from COVID-19.

This chain uses TRBV18 with TRBJ1-5; 7 bases map to TRBD1. The CDR3 consists of 15 residues. The V and J ends lost 4 bases and 5 bases, in that order; junction bases with no gene match: 8. The germline gives CDR1 KGHSH, CDR2 LQKENI. This CDR3 reads CASSLSGQRYQPQHF. CDR3 DNA: TGTGCCAGCTCACTCTCGGGACAGAGATATCAGCCCCAGCATTTT.

The chain couples TRBV19 to TRBJ2-2, with 8 nucleotides matching TRBD1. Unmatched junction bases numbered 6, after V lost 7 bases and J lost 2 bases. CDR3 length: 15 amino acids. CDR1 LNHDA and CDR2 SQIVND come from the germline V gene (reference sequence). The CDR3 nucleotides read TGTGCCAGTACCGGACAGGGAGTTAACACCGGGGAGCTGTTTTTT. Protein product: CASTGQGVNTGELFF.

The rearrangement joins TRBV19 to TRBJ2-1; a weak D match, TRBD1 (5 bases). Per the germline V gene, CDR1 is LNHDA and CDR2 is SQIVND (reference sequence). V dropped 4 bases and J dropped 4 bases, with 14 bases sitting between them. CDR3 length equals 15 residues. Written as DNA, the CDR3 is TGTGCCAGTAGTAGGGGCGCGGATGCTTACAATGAGCAGTTCTTC. Translating gives CASSRGADAYNEQFF.

This chain links TRBV7-9 with TRBJ1-4; D is undetermined. Trimming pared 5 bases from V and 10 bases from J, leaving 11 bases between. The CDR3 contains 12 residues. Looked up from germline, CDR1 is SEHNR and CDR2 is FQNEAQ (reference sequence). The CDR3 nucleotides are TGTGCCAGCAGCGGAGCGGTAGGAAAACTGTTTTTT. Translating gives CASSGAVGKLFF.

This clone was observed a single time. This chain links TRBV11-2 with TRBJ2-2; TRBD1 is a possible D gene (5 bases). This CDR3 comprises 15 residues. Germline lookup yields CDR1 SGHAT and CDR2 FQNNGV. The V end was cut by 2 bases, the J end by 3 bases, with 10 bases between. CDR3 in amino acids: CASSLSTGHTGELFF. The CDR3 DNA is TGTGCCAGCAGCTTAAGCACAGGTCACACCGGGGAGCTGTTTTTT.

The chain recombines TRBV28 with TRBJ2-7, with 8 bases matching TRBD2. The germline V gene encodes CDR1 MDHEN and CDR2 SYDVKM. The trim removed 6 bases at V and 0 bases at J, leaving 7 bases unmatched. The CDR3 has 15 residues. The DNA for the CDR3 is TGTGCCAGCAGCCCCCGGGGGGGATCCTCCTACGAGCAGTACTTC. It codes for CASSPRGGSSYEQYF.

This clone was recorded once. This sequence joins TRBV9 and TRBJ2-2; 10 bases map to TRBD2. The CDR3 extends over 17 amino acids. The trim removed 0 bases at V and 2 bases at J, leaving 4 bases unmatched. Germline V lookup: CDR1 SGDLS, CDR2 YYNGEE. The CDR3 bases are TGTGCCAGCAGCGTAGCGGGGACTAGCGTTAACACCGGGGAGCTGTTTTTT. Translating gives CASSVAGTSVNTGELFF. The variable domain in full, completed from reference TRBV9 and TRBJ2-2, reads DSGVTQTPKHLITATGQRVTLRCSPRSGDLSVYWYQQSLDQGLQFLIQYYNGEERAKGNILERFSAQQFPDLHSELNLSSLELGDSALYFCASSVAGTSVNTGELFFGEGSRLTVL.

The chain couples TRBV5-1 to TRBJ2-5, with TRBD2 matching over 7 bases. Germline CDR1 reads SGHRS; CDR2 reads YFSETQ. The CDR3 is made up of 14 amino acids. Trimming cost V 2 bases and J 5 bases; bases outside gene matches: 6. The CDR3 loop is CASSLNAGVETQYF. The CDR3 DNA sequence: TGCGCCAGCAGCTTAAATGCGGGAGTGGAGACCCAGTACTTC.

This clone was seen just once. This sequence joins TRBV28 and TRBJ1-2, with D possibly matching TRBD1 (6 bases). Trimming removed 6 bases at V and 4 bases at J, with 18 bases between. CDR1 MDHEN and CDR2 SYDVKM come from the germline V gene. There are 15 residues in the CDR3. DNA of the CDR3: TGTGCCAGCAGCACCTTTCCGGGGACAACCTATGGCTACACCTTC. Residues: CASSTFPGTTYGYTF.

The V gene is TRBV18, the J gene TRBJ2-3, with 7 bases lining up with TRBD1. The J segment lost 5 bases and the V segment lost 4 bases, leaving 6 bases of the junction unmatched. The CDR3 has 14 residues. Per the germline V gene, CDR1 is KGHSH and CDR2 is LQKENI. The CDR3 is CASSLRTGRDTQYF. CDR3 DNA: TGTGCCAGCTCACTTCGGACAGGTAGAGATACGCAGTATTTT.

This clone has just a few counts. The chain couples TRBV4-3 to TRBJ2-2; 12 bases align to TRBD2. The CDR3 totals 18 residues. Germline CDR1 reads LGHNA; CDR2 reads YSLEER. V gave up 1 base and J gave up 0 bases; unmatched junction bases: 3. The CDR3 protein is CASSQAPSGRANTGELFF. The CDR3 DNA reads as TGCGCCAGCAGCCAAGCCCCTAGCGGGAGGGCGAACACCGGGGAGCTGTTTTTT.

A single count supports this clone. The DNA of the CDR3 is TGTGCCAGCAGTTACTCCTACACAGATACGCAGTATTTT. Its protein product is CASSYSYTDTQYF. V is TRBV6-2 or TRBV6-3 and J is TRBJ2-3, with no clear D. The V and J ends lost 0 bases and 2 bases respectively, with 3 bases between them. This CDR3 has 13 residues. Germline CDR1 MNHEY, CDR2 SVGEGT.

This clone was recorded once. The rearrangement uses TRBV7-9 and TRBJ1-2; TRBD1 aligns across 7 bases. The CDR3 consists of 13 residues. V shed 3 bases and J 7 bases; nucleotides not matched to a gene: 5. Germline V gene lookup returns CDR1 SEHNR and CDR2 FQNEAQ (reference sequence). This CDR3 reads CASSFRDSFGYTF. The CDR3 DNA is TGTGCCAGCAGCTTCCGGGACAGCTTTGGCTACACCTTC.

The chain links TRBV28 to TRBJ2-5, with D possibly matching TRBD2 (6 bases). In germline, CDR1 is MDHEN, CDR2 SYDVKM. The CDR3 has 13 amino acids. The V end lost 4 bases, the J end lost 5 bases, and 11 bases lay between the germline ends. The CDR3 nucleotides read TGTGCCAGCAGTTCTGGAGGGACGGAGACCCAGTACTTC. Its protein is CASSSGGTETQYF. The variable domain in full, completed from reference TRBV28 and TRBJ2-5, reads DVKVTQSSRYLVKRTGEKVFLECVQDMDHENMFWYRQDPGLGLRLIYFSYDVKMKEKGDIPEGYSVSREKKERFSLILESASTNQTSMYLCASSSGGTETQYFGPGTRLLVL.

The chain couples TRBV6-5 to TRBJ1-2; 7 bases fit TRBD1. V lost 4 bases to trimming and J lost 7 bases; unmatched junction nucleotides: 12. This CDR3 is built from 15 residues. Per germline, CDR1 MNHEY and CDR2 SVGAGI. CDR3 nucleotide sequence: TGTGCCAGCAGTTTTTCGGACAGGACAGCTGGTGGCTACACCTTC. Translated, it gives CASSFSDRTAGGYTF.

V usage is TRBV7-2 and J usage is TRBJ2-5, with 14 bases fitting TRBD2. This CDR3 is 17 amino acids long. In germline, CDR1 is SGHTA, CDR2 FQGNSA. The V segment lost 4 bases and the J segment 1 base; nucleotides outside the gene matches: 5. The CDR3 here is CASSSGLAGGSQETQYF. CDR3 sequence (DNA): TGTGCCAGCAGCTCCGGACTAGCGGGAGGCTCCCAAGAGACCCAGTACTTC.

This clone was seen only once. The rearrangement links TRBV2 to TRBJ2-3; maybe TRBD1 (5 bases). CDR3 length: 15 residues. Germline V CDR1 and CDR2: SNHLY, FYNNEI. Between the trimmed V and J ends, which lost 3 bases and 5 bases, there was a span of 15 bases. This chain's CDR3 is CASSDRRGRGDTQYF. For the CDR3, the DNA is TGTGCCAGCAGTGACCGAAGGGGCCGAGGAGATACGCAGTATTTT.

In nucleotides, the CDR3 is TGTGCCAGCAGCCTAATACCCAGGCTGGGCTCTGGAAACACCATATATTTT. It codes for CASSLIPRLGSGNTIYF. This rearrangement joins TRBV7-8 to TRBJ1-3, with unresolved D. CDR3 size: 17 residues. CDR1 SGHVS and CDR2 FQNEAQ come from the germline V gene. Deletions cut 5 bases from V and 0 bases from J, with 17 bases between. The whole variable domain, filled in from reference TRBV7-8 and TRBJ1-3, reads GAGVSQSPRYKVAKRGQDVALRCDPISGHVSLFWYQQALGQGPEFLTYFQNEAQLDKSGLPSDRFFAERPEGSVSTLKIQRTQQEDSAVYLCASSLIPRLGSGNTIYFGEGSWLTVV.